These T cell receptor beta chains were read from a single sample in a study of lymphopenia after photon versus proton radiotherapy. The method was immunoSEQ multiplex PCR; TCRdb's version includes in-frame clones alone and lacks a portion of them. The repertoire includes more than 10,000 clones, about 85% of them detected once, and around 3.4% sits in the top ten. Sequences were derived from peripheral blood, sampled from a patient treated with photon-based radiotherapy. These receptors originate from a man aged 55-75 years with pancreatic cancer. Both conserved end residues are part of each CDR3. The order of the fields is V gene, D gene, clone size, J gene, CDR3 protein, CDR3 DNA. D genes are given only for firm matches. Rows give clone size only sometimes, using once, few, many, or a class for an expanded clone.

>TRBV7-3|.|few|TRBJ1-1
CASSLTVNTEAFF
TGTGCCAGCAGCTTAACAGTGAACACTGAAGCTTTCTTT
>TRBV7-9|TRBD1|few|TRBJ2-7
CASSLGEQGAYEQYF
TGTGCCAGCAGCTTAGGAGAACAGGGGGCTTACGAGCAGTACTTC
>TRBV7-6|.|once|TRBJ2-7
CASSLVSDYEQYF
TGTGCCAGCAGCTTAGTGTCTGACTACGAGCAGTACTTC
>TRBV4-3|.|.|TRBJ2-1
CASSQDPKVLDEQFF
TGCGCCAGCAGCCAAGATCCGAAGGTTCTCGATGAGCAGTTCTTC
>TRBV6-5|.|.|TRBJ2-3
CASSFRTATDTQYF
TGTGCCAGCAGTTTTAGGACAGCCACAGATACGCAGTATTTT
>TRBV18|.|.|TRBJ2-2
CASSPRATAGELFF
TGTGCCAGCTCACCGCGGGCCACAGCCGGGGAGCTGTTTTTT
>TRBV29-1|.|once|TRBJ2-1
CSGEAGPEQFF
TGCAGCGGTGAGGCGGGGCCGGAGCAGTTCTTC
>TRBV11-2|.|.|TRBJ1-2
CASSSYGINYGYTF
TGTGCCAGCAGCTCCTACGGAATAAACTATGGCTACACCTTC
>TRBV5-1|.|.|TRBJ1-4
CASSLRHRGEKLFF
TGCGCCAGCAGCTTGCGGCATCGTGGGGAAAAACTGTTTTTT
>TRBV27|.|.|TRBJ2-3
CASSLNRGRDTQYF
TGTGCCAGCAGTTTAAATAGGGGGAGGGATACGCAGTATTTT
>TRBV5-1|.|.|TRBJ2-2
CASSGVAANTGELFF
TGCGCCAGCAGTGGGGTGGCGGCGAACACCGGGGAGCTGTTTTTT
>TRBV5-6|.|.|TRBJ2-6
CASSLGRWTGANVLTF
TGTGCCAGCAGCTTGGGCAGGTGGACTGGGGCCAACGTCCTGACTTTC
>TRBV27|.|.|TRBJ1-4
CASSPRRGEKLFF
TGTGCCAGCAGTCCCCGTAGAGGGGAAAAACTGTTTTTT
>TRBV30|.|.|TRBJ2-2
CAWRWTAGELFF
TGTGCCTGGAGGTGGACAGCCGGGGAGCTGTTTTTT
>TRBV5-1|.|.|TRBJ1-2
CASSGGGEAYGYTF
TGCGCCAGCTCCGGGGGAGGGGAGGCGTATGGCTACACCTTC
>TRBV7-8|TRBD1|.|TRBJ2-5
CASSLRTGATSIETQYF
TGTGCCAGCAGCTTACGGACAGGGGCCACTAGTATAGAGACCCAGTACTTC
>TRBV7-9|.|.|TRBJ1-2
CASSLSLGAGGYTF
TGTGCCAGCAGCTTAAGTTTGGGGGCGGGGGGCTACACCTTC
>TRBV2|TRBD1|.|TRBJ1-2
CASRTSQGVRPIGYTF
TGTGCCAGCAGGACGTCACAGGGGGTACGACCGATAGGCTACACCTTC
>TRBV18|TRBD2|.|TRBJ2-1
CASSSDVSSGRGEQFF
TGTGCCAGCTCATCGGACGTTAGCTCGGGGAGGGGTGAGCAGTTCTTC
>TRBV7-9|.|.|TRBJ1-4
CASSLTGDNEKLFF
TGTGCCAGCAGCTTGACCGGGGATAATGAAAAACTGTTTTTT